This T cell receptor (beta chain) was obtained from a study of blood T cell repertoires in COVID-19. Study background: COVID-19 samples, acute and convalescent, were from the United States, Italy and Spain. Nucleic acid was either cDNA or gDNA, and it came from T cells, B-cell-depleted T cells, or PBMCs.

In the original workflow: How many nucleated cells were present was estimated from reference gene primer amplification. Produced via immunoSEQ multiplex PCR; TCRdb's table is partial and in-frame only. The DNA gave D and trimming, while V, J and clone size come from that table. The sample includes a few hundred thousand clones, roughly 86% of them seen just once. With 4 bases clipped from V and 1 base from J, the junction kept 4 bases outside the gene matches. Looked up from germline, CDR1 is LGHDT and CDR2 is YNNKEL (reference sequence). The CDR3 covers 15 residues. The chain uses TRBV3-1 (or the pseudogene TRBV3-2) and TRBJ2-4; TRBD2 matches 7 bases. This receptor was identified in a woman aged 45-65 years with acute or convalescent COVID-19. The sequenced sample consisted of peripheral blood. The CDR3 coding sequence is TGTGCCAGCAGCCTCAGCGGGACGGCCAAAAACATTCAGTACTTC. Protein sequence: CASSLSGTAKNIQYF.